These 10 T cell receptor beta chains share one sample of origin, sequenced in a study of CD4 T cells in relation to SARS-CoV-2 and coronaviruses. Clones were read by immunoSEQ multiplex PCR, and TCRdb kept only the in-frame ones, dropping some. The sample carries about 38,000 clones, 85% to 90% recorded once. Sequencing was done on a sample of memory CD4+ T cells from PBMCs. These receptor sequences come from an adult with COVID-19.

This sequence joins TRBV15 and TRBJ2-7; D may correspond to TRBD1 or TRBD2 (6 bases each). V was pared by 5 bases and J by 2 bases, with 28 bases between. The CDR3 has 19 residues. CDR1 LNHNV and CDR2 YYDKDF come from the germline V gene (reference sequence). The CDR3 sequence is CATSSPWGDNLVSAYEQYF. Here the CDR3 DNA reads TGTGCCACCAGCTCACCCTGGGGGGACAACTTAGTTTCGGCCTACGAGCAGTACTTC. The full variable domain, in which reference TRBV15 and TRBJ2-7 provide the parts outside the CDR3, is DAMVIQNPRYQVTQFGKPVTLSCSQTLNHNVMYWYQQKSSQAPKLLFHYYDKDFNNEADTPDNFQSRRPNTSFCFLDIRSPGLGDTAMYLCATSSPWGDNLVSAYEQYFGPGTRLTVT.

In its sample, this clone was seen a few times. CDR3 nucleotide sequence: TGTGCCAGCAGCGTAGCCGGGACACCTAATGAAAAACTGTTTTTT. It codes for CASSVAGTPNEKLFF. The chain carries TRBV9 and TRBJ1-4; possibly TRBD1 for D (6 bases). From germline, CDR1 is SGDLS and CDR2 YYNGEE. This CDR3 has 15 residues. The V end was cut by 0 bases, the J end by 3 bases, with 9 bases between.

The V gene is TRBV2, the J gene TRBJ1-4; 8 bases agree with TRBD1. V shed 8 bases and J 5 bases; nucleotides not matched to a gene: 4. The CDR3 runs 13 residues. From germline, CDR1 is SNHLY and CDR2 FYNNEI. The CDR3 here is CASRDRPNEKLFF. CDR3 sequence (DNA): TGTGCCAGCCGGGACAGGCCGAATGAAAAACTGTTTTTT. The full variable domain, its missing parts supplied by reference TRBV2 and TRBJ1-4, is EPEVTQTPSHQVTQMGQEVILRCVPISNHLYFYWYRQILGQKVEFLVSFYNNEISEKSEIFDDQFSVERPDGSNFTLKIRSTKLEDSAMYFCASRDRPNEKLFFGSGTQLSVL.

The chain couples TRBV19 to TRBJ1-5; D remains ambiguous. The V gene lost 8 bases and the J gene lost 3 bases, with 11 bases spanning the gap. CDR1 is LNHDA, CDR2 SQIVND, per germline (reference sequence). The CDR3 loop spans 13 amino acids. CDR3 region: CASGLGINQPQHF. The CDR3 DNA reads as TGTGCCAGTGGTTTGGGAATCAATCAGCCCCAGCATTTT.

The table lists this clone with a few counts. V gene TRBV6-1 combines with J gene TRBJ2-7; 9 bases align to TRBD1. J was trimmed by 4 bases and V by 2 bases; bases with no gene match: 9. This CDR3 comprises 16 residues. Germline-derived CDR1 and CDR2 are MNHNS and SASEGT. CDR3 bases: TGTGCCAGCAGTGAAACAGGGGGCGTAGGAAGATACGAGCAGTACTTC. It codes for CASSETGGVGRYEQYF.

The CDR3 loop is CASSPGTISTDTQYF. The CDR3 bases are TGTGCCAGCAGCCCGGGGACTATTAGCACAGATACGCAGTATTTT. The chain is built from TRBV7-9 and TRBJ2-3; the match to TRBD2 covers 7 bases. Germline CDR1 reads SEHNR; CDR2 reads FQNEAQ (reference sequence). The CDR3 is made up of 15 amino acids. The V and J ends lost 5 bases and 0 bases, in that order; junction bases with no gene match: 5.

V gene TRBV7-9 combines with J gene TRBJ1-1, with a possible D match to TRBD1 (5 bases). The ends were cut back, 5 bases at V and 1 base at J, with 17 bases in the middle. The V gene's germline CDR1 is SEHNR and CDR2 FQNEAQ (reference sequence). The CDR3 length is 16 residues. The DNA for the CDR3 is TGTGCCAGCAGCCAAAAGCTCGGGGGAGGGAACACTGAAGCTTTCTTT. It encodes CASSQKLGGGNTEAFF.

This clone was recorded once. Mismatch with germline at one junction end may stem from a read error. The chain employs TRBV5-5 and TRBJ2-1, with D tentatively TRBD1 (6 bases). CDR3 size: 11 residues. Germline assignment: CDR1 SGHKS and CDR2 YYEKEE (reference sequence). The CDR3: CASSFTGIVVF. The CDR3 nucleotides read TGTGCCAGCAGTTTTACAGGGATAGTGGTCTTC.

V is TRBV19 and J is TRBJ1-2; D uncertain. The germline gives CDR1 LNHDA, CDR2 SQIVND (reference sequence). The CDR3 length is 13 residues. Trimming shortened V by 7 bases and J by 2 bases, and 11 bases separated the two germline ends. The CDR3 sequence: CASIGRFNYGYTF. CDR3 nucleotide sequence: TGTGCCAGTATTGGGAGATTCAACTATGGCTACACCTTC.

This chain joins TRBV14 and TRBJ1-6; D gene unclear. In germline, CDR1 is SGHDN, CDR2 FVKESK. Trimming shortened V by 8 bases and J by 10 bases, and 12 bases separated the two germline ends. The CDR3 is made up of 12 amino acids. The CDR3 nucleotides read TGTGCCAGCTCCCCTAATATGTCACCCCTCCACTTT. Translated: CASSPNMSPLHF.